This TCR beta chain was sequenced in a study of shared clonotypes between healthy human individuals (dated by TCRdb to the early 2020s). For context, the study as a whole: Three men and a couple of women, aged 18 to 49 years, made up the cohort. Per donor, three plates each were used for CD4 naive and CD4 memory, two for CD8 naive, and one for CD8 memory. The study deeply sequenced blood TCR repertoires of roughly five healthy adults to estimate repertoire size and the extent of clonotype sharing between individuals. Different laboratories and diverse techniques were used to prepare libraries and sequence TCR repertoires, to increase sequencing depth and limit assay-specific biases. Leukapheresis yielded between about 0.94 and 10 billion PBMCs per donor.

As regards this clone: Its antigen remains unidentified. Nothing much larger sits one base from this clone, and base qualities are not available.

Using the deep immunoSEQ assay, multiplex PCR amplified TCR CDR3 regions from genomic DNA. Extracted genomic DNA from each cell subset was distributed evenly across all wells of several immunoSEQ 96-well plates, and each plate was treated as a replicate. Each replicate PCR for sorted subsets received around 200 ng genomic DNA, equal to roughly 30,000 T cell genomes. Purified libraries were measured with a Qubit 3.0 fluorometer, size-checked on a Bioanalyzer 2100, and measured again with the KAPA Library Quantification kit. A separate single-read 150-cycle Illumina NextSeq 550 flow cell was used to sequence each immunoSEQ 96-well plate. In the authors' own workflow: The immunoSEQ output contained only junctional sequences without quality scores, so filtering could not match that applied to full-length reads. Sequences were annotated with PyIR, a Python wrapper for IgBLAST v1.9, using IMGT germline references to assign V/J genes and CDR3. Reads were removed for weak V/J assignments (E-value above 1e-6), missing CDR3, stop codons, out-of-frame junctions, or ambiguous translated residues. V3J clonotypes were defined by identical inferred V gene, J gene, and CDR3 amino acid sequence. The percentage overlap between two repertoires was calculated by dividing the number of shared unique clonotypes by the size of the smaller repertoire. Three approaches were used to assess repertoire richness: RTK rarefaction, the Chao1 estimator, and Recon v2.1 estimates of unobserved clonotypes. OLGA was used to compute generation probabilities for all TCRbeta clonotypes that the gDNA method yielded from a few donors. TCRdb carries this immuneACCESS record with in-frame sequences only. Its versions omit some clonotypes, under half of them owing to an unresolved V gene in the studies checked, with the rest unexplained. The DNA was the basis for D and trimming; V, J and clone size are from that table. Recorded for this sample are roughly 500,000 clones; roughly 95% of them occurred a single time. Of the sample, less than 0.06% falls within the top ten clones.

Donors were healthy HIV-negative adults with no recently reported acute infections or vaccinations. All donors were Caucasian adults living in Nashville, Tennessee, USA. CD4+ T cells were enriched by magnetic negative selection; naive cells were then positively selected on CD45RA, and the negative fraction formed the memory subset. Blood was obtained by leukapheresis, after which PBMCs were separated by Ficoll-Histopaque density gradient centrifugation and cryopreserved in liquid nitrogen vapor phase. Purity and quantity of every magnetically sorted T cell population were checked by analytical flow cytometry. Genomic DNA was isolated from every sorted fraction and measured by UV absorbance on a Nanodrop 2000c. Paper-wide results and their limitations: The small number of donors limited the genetic and exposure-history diversity represented. Higher generation probabilities were observed for clonotypes shared by all four sorted-subset donors than for non-shared clonotypes. Pairwise subsampling indicated that sequencing depth was expected to affect the degree of clonotype sharing among donors. Incomplete sequencing was indicated by rarefaction of sorted-subset datasets, despite the large sequencing depth. Around 5.4% of naive CD4, 3% to 4% of naive CD8, 2.3% of memory CD4, and 0.4% of memory CD8 clonotypes were shared across four donors. Only blood was sampled, and tissue TCR repertoires likely differ from those in blood. Naive subsets generally had larger estimated clonotype richness than memory subsets did.

The sample consisted of naive CD4+ T cells sorted from blood. Reading the label with the study, this specimen's cell subset or site is: CD45RA+ positively selected. The clonotype comes from a woman in her twenties or thirties in good health.

The CDR3 in this case is CSARGVSEQYF. The DNA reads TGCAGTGCTAGAGGGGTAAGCGAGCAGTACTTC. The V gene is TRBV20-1 and the J gene is TRBJ2-7; no D gene is confidently identified. At the junction V is shortened by 1 base and J by 6 bases, with 7 bases in between. The CDR3 spans 11 residues, from the cysteine through the phenylalanine. The only DNA kept is the CDR3, 33 bases in frame from the first base. The germline V gene encodes CDR1 DFQATT and CDR2 SNEGSKA (reference sequence).